This T cell receptor beta chain derives from a study of siplizumab effects on memory and regulatory T cells. Using immunoSEQ multiplex PCR, the repertoire was profiled, and TCRdb retains in-frame clones only, with some absent. This sample has roughly 64,000 clones, with 95% to 98% found just once. Study-wide findings and caveats: Memory cells that were CD4+ and unstimulated gave rise to alloreactive sequences, which siplizumab significantly reduced.

Of note for this clone: Its antigen is unknown.

The length of the CDR3 is 16 residues. CDR1 and CDR2 from the germline V gene are PRHDT and FYEKMQ (reference sequence). Unmatched junction bases numbered 11, after V lost 5 bases and J lost 9 bases. Sequenced material: naive CD8+ T cells sorted from blood. This sequence originates from a human donor in good health. The rearrangement links TRBV13 to TRBJ2-4, with TRBD1 matching 12 bases. The CDR3 loop reads CASSAEGTGGRVIQYF. The CDR3 coding sequence is TGTGCCAGCAGCGCGGAAGGGACAGGGGGCCGAGTCATTCAGTACTTC.